One sample yielded the 26 T cell receptor beta chains listed below, sequenced in a study of cytomegalovirus exposure and HLA in healthy donors. Method: immunoSEQ multiplex PCR; TCRdb's copy keeps in-frame clones and lacks some. The profile shows tens of thousands of clones, around nine tenths of them singletons. Sample: PBMCs. Receptors originate from a man in his late teens or twenties in good health and CMV-seronegative.

This clone is a singleton in its sample. The gene calls are TRBV4-3 and TRBJ1-1; no firm D call. CDR3 length: 15 amino acids. Per germline, CDR1 LGHNA and CDR2 YSLEER. Trimming shortened V by 1 base and J by 1 base, and 10 bases separated the two germline ends. This CDR3 reads CASSQGRGWNTEAFF. In DNA, the CDR3 is TGCGCCAGCAGCCAAGGTCGAGGGTGGAACACTGAAGCTTTCTTT.

The table lists this clone with a count of one. V gene TRBV19 combines with J gene TRBJ2-1; 9 bases line up with TRBD2. The CDR3 extends over 13 amino acids. The J segment lost 6 bases and the V segment lost 3 bases, leaving 0 bases of the junction unmatched. Germline V gene data show CDR1 as LNHDA and CDR2 as SQIVND (reference sequence). CDR3 protein: CASSMTSGNEQFF. The CDR3 DNA reads as TGTGCCAGTAGTATGACTAGCGGCAATGAGCAGTTCTTC.

The rearrangement links TRBV27 to TRBJ2-1, with D unresolved. This CDR3 spans 14 amino acids. The V end was cut by 4 bases, the J end by 6 bases, with 13 bases between. From germline, CDR1 is MNHEY and CDR2 SMNVEV (reference sequence). This CDR3 reads CASSSALMRNEQFF. CDR3 bases: TGTGCCAGCAGTTCCGCCCTCATGCGCAATGAGCAGTTCTTC.

This clone counts as medium-sized. The V call is TRBV6-1, the J call TRBJ2-7, with TRBD2 matching 9 bases. CDR3 length: 15 amino acids. Trimming at V came to 1 base and at J to 5 bases, leaving 6 bases not matched to a gene. The V gene's germline CDR1 is MNHNS and CDR2 SASEGT. Here the CDR3 reads CASSEVAGGPNEQYF. In nucleotides, the CDR3 is TGTGCCAGCAGTGAAGTGGCGGGAGGGCCGAACGAGCAGTACTTC.

The V call is TRBV5-1, the J call TRBJ2-3, with 8 bases lining up with TRBD2. The V segment lost 0 bases and the J segment 4 bases; nucleotides outside the gene matches: 10. Germline lookup yields CDR1 SGHRS and CDR2 YFSETQ. The CDR3 is made up of 17 amino acids. The CDR3 protein is CASSLAAGTRRPDTQYF. CDR3 coding DNA: TGCGCCAGCAGCTTGGCGGCCGGGACTAGGAGGCCAGATACGCAGTATTTT.

The chain joins TRBV6-1 to TRBJ1-2, with a weak D call TRBD1 (5 bases). The CDR3 totals 14 residues. Trimming pared 5 bases from V and 1 base from J, leaving 11 bases between. CDR1 MNHNS and CDR2 SASEGT come from the germline V gene. CDR3 DNA sequence: TGTGCCAGCAGTCAGGGCAGGAATAACTATGGCTACACCTTC. This encodes CASSQGRNNYGYTF.

The chain couples TRBV6-5 to TRBJ1-1; maybe TRBD1 (6 bases). The CDR3 is 14 residues long. The germline V gene has CDR1 MNHEY and CDR2 SVGAGI. Trimming shortened V by 0 bases and J by 11 bases, and 16 bases separated the two germline ends. The CDR3 nucleotides are TGTGCCAGCAGTTACTCAGCGGGGGGCGCGATCGCTTTCTTT. Its translation is CASSYSAGGAIAFF.

This chain joins TRBV5-1 and TRBJ1-5; possibly TRBD1 for D (5 bases). This CDR3 comprises 16 residues. Trimming left V 2 bases short and J 0 bases short, with 12 bases between. Germline V gene sequence: CDR1 SGHRS, CDR2 YFSETQ. The CDR3 region is CASSFDPGGSNQPQHF. Here the CDR3 DNA reads TGCGCCAGCAGCTTCGACCCCGGGGGTAGCAATCAGCCCCAGCATTTT.

This CDR3 reads CASAVGAGGYEQYF. The DNA of the CDR3 is TGTGCCAGCGCCGTTGGGGCGGGAGGTTACGAGCAGTACTTC. The rearrangement links TRBV5-6 to TRBJ2-7; 8 bases line up with TRBD2. The V gene's germline CDR1 is SGHDT and CDR2 YYEEEE. The CDR3 runs to 14 residues. J gave up 4 bases and V 7 bases, and 10 bases lay outside the gene matches.

V gene TRBV28 combines with J gene TRBJ2-7; maybe TRBD1 (5 bases). Per the germline V gene, CDR1 is MDHEN and CDR2 is SYDVKM. This CDR3 comprises 15 residues. The V end was cut by 2 bases, the J end by 4 bases, with 15 bases between. The CDR3 region is CASSLPRRRVYEQYF. The DNA for the CDR3 is TGTGCCAGCAGTTTACCACGTCGCAGGGTTTACGAGCAGTACTTC. Based on the CDR3 plus reference TRBV28 and TRBJ2-7, the full variable domain is DVKVTQSSRYLVKRTGEKVFLECVQDMDHENMFWYRQDPGLGLRLIYFSYDVKMKEKGDIPEGYSVSREKKERFSLILESASTNQTSMYLCASSLPRRRVYEQYFGPGTRLTVT.

The rearrangement uses TRBV11-2 and TRBJ1-5; TRBD1 matches 7 bases. The junction had 11 bases not matched to a gene; V was cut back by 5 bases and J by 7 bases. CDR1 is SGHAT, CDR2 FQNNGV, per germline. The CDR3 covers 15 residues. CDR3 residues: CASSPVQGKGQPQHF. As DNA, the CDR3 is TGTGCCAGCAGCCCTGTACAGGGGAAAGGCCAGCCCCAGCATTTT.

This chain links TRBV29-1 with TRBJ2-2; tentative D call: TRBD2 (5 bases). The V and J ends lost 3 bases and 3 bases respectively, with 17 bases between them. The CDR3 has 16 amino acids. Germline V lookup: CDR1 SQVTM, CDR2 ANQGSEA. This chain's CDR3 is CSVEGTAPGYTGELFF. CDR3 in DNA: TGCAGCGTTGAGGGAACTGCCCCGGGATACACCGGGGAGCTGTTTTTT.

The chain has TRBV6-1 and TRBJ1-4, with TRBD1 matching over 8 bases. The CDR3 sequence is 15 residues long. Losses at the gene ends were 7 bases for V and 4 bases for J; bases not matched to a gene: 8. Germline lookup yields CDR1 MNHNS and CDR2 SASEGT. The DNA of the CDR3 is TGTGCCAGCAAGTCGCGAGACAGGGGTAATGAAAAACTGTTTTTT. Translation gives CASKSRDRGNEKLFF.

V is TRBV19 and J is TRBJ1-1; the D gene is possibly TRBD1 (5 bases). V gave up 8 bases and J gave up 4 bases, with 11 bases separating them. Looked up from germline, CDR1 is LNHDA and CDR2 is SQIVND (reference sequence). This CDR3 region has 12 residues. The CDR3 here is CASLDTFTEAFF. CDR3 DNA sequence: TGTGCCAGTCTGGACACTTTCACTGAAGCTTTCTTT.

The V call is TRBV5-8, the J call TRBJ2-7, with 12 positions matching TRBD2. Trimming removed 4 bases from V and 2 bases from J; junction bases left unmatched: 7. CDR1 is SGHTS and CDR2 is YDEGEE in the germline V gene. The CDR3 covers 16 residues. DNA of the CDR3: TGTGCCAGCAGCATGGGACTAGCGGGCCCAACCTACGAGCAGTACTTC. This codes for CASSMGLAGPTYEQYF.

V is TRBV28 and J is TRBJ2-7; 11 bases are a match to TRBD2. CDR1 MDHEN and CDR2 SYDVKM come from the germline V gene. Trimming cost V 2 bases and J 3 bases; bases outside gene matches: 3. The CDR3 runs to 15 residues. In nucleotides, the CDR3 is TGTGCCAGCAGTTTAAATCTAGCGGGAGGCTACGAGCAGTACTTC. Translation: CASSLNLAGGYEQYF. The variable domain in full, with the rest retrieved from reference TRBV28 and TRBJ2-7, is DVKVTQSSRYLVKRTGEKVFLECVQDMDHENMFWYRQDPGLGLRLIYFSYDVKMKEKGDIPEGYSVSREKKERFSLILESASTNQTSMYLCASSLNLAGGYEQYFGPGTRLTVT.

This clone has just one count. The chain employs TRBV7-9 and TRBJ2-7; 7 positions match TRBD2. Looked up from germline, CDR1 is SEHNR and CDR2 is FQNEAQ (reference sequence). The V and J ends lost 1 base and 5 bases, in that order; junction bases with no gene match: 5. The CDR3 spans 14 residues. The CDR3 DNA sequence: TGTGCCAGCAGCTTAGAGGGAGGGCAAGACGAGCAGTACTTC. It yields the protein CASSLEGGQDEQYF.

The V gene is TRBV5-1, the J gene TRBJ2-1, with D tentatively TRBD2 (6 bases). The germline V and J ends were trimmed by 4 bases and 0 bases, with 17 bases remaining between them. CDR1 SGHRS and CDR2 YFSETQ come from the germline V gene. This CDR3 has 17 amino acids. CDR3 DNA sequence: TGCGCCAGCAGCGTGTTTAGCGGTCGGAGCTCCTACAATGAGCAGTTCTTC. Protein: CASSVFSGRSSYNEQFF.

The chain carries TRBV19 and TRBJ2-1; D might be TRBD1 (5 bases). Per germline, CDR1 LNHDA and CDR2 SQIVND (reference sequence). The CDR3 totals 14 residues. V was cut by 5 bases and J by 0 bases, with 8 bases left in between. The CDR3 spells CASSQGYSYNEQFF. In DNA form, the CDR3 reads TGTGCCAGTAGTCAGGGTTACTCCTACAATGAGCAGTTCTTC. Drawing the rest from reference TRBV19 and TRBJ2-1, the complete variable domain is DGGITQSPKYLFRKEGQNVTLSCEQNLNHDAMYWYRQDPGQGLRLIYYSQIVNDFQKGDIAEGYSVSREKKESFPLTVTSAQKNPTAFYLCASSQGYSYNEQFFGPGTRLTVL.

CDR3 nucleotides: TGTGCCAGTAGTTTCCATAGCGAGCAGTACTTC. Translated, it gives CASSFHSEQYF. The V gene is TRBV19, the J gene TRBJ2-7; D remains unclear. Trimming shortened V by 5 bases and J by 6 bases, and 8 bases separated the two germline ends. The CDR3 runs 11 residues. Germline V gene sequence: CDR1 LNHDA, CDR2 SQIVND (reference sequence). Drawing the rest from reference TRBV19 and TRBJ2-7, the complete variable domain is DGGITQSPKYLFRKEGQNVTLSCEQNLNHDAMYWYRQDPGQGLRLIYYSQIVNDFQKGDIAEGYSVSREKKESFPLTVTSAQKNPTAFYLCASSFHSEQYFGPGTRLTVT.

The chain uses TRBV19 and TRBJ2-5; possibly TRBD2 for D (7 bases). V dropped 0 bases and J dropped 5 bases, with 13 bases sitting between them. From germline, CDR1 is LNHDA and CDR2 SQIVND (reference sequence). The CDR3 spans 15 residues. The CDR3 reads CASSIEGGGVETQYF. The DNA of the CDR3 is TGTGCCAGTAGTATAGAAGGGGGGGGCGTTGAGACCCAGTACTTC.

With respect to this clone: Different DNA sequences within this sample yield the same CDR3. The genes are TRBV28 and TRBJ2-1; 12 positions match TRBD2. The CDR3 extends over 16 amino acids. CDR1 is MDHEN and CDR2 is SYDVKM in the germline V gene. Trimming cost V 2 bases and J 7 bases; bases outside gene matches: 6. The CDR3 DNA reads TGTGCCAGCAGTTTAGTGACTAGCGGGAGCATAAATGAGCAGTTCTTC. Translated: CASSLVTSGSINEQFF.

The V gene is TRBV27, the J gene TRBJ1-1; 9 nucleotides line up with TRBD1. The CDR3 covers 17 residues. The trim removed 5 bases at V and 3 bases at J, leaving 13 bases unmatched. From germline, CDR1 is MNHEY and CDR2 SMNVEV (reference sequence). The CDR3 here is CASSANRGQGLDTEAFF. CDR3 sequence (DNA): TGTGCCAGCAGTGCCAACAGGGGGCAAGGTTTGGACACTGAAGCTTTCTTT.

The rearrangement joins TRBV4-1 to TRBJ1-2, with 9 bases that match TRBD1. Germline assignment: CDR1 MGHRA and CDR2 YSYEKL. Trimming took 1 base from V and 6 from J; bases not matched to a gene: 9. The CDR3 is made up of 16 amino acids. The CDR3 nucleotides are TGCGCCAGCAGCCAAGTGGGGACAGGGAGGTTCAATGGCTACACCTTC. Its translation: CASSQVGTGRFNGYTF.

The chain combines TRBV6-1 with TRBJ1-5; 7 nucleotides match TRBD1. CDR1 and CDR2 from the germline V gene are MNHNS and SASEGT. Trimming cost V 6 bases and J 5 bases; bases outside gene matches: 10. This CDR3 spans 15 amino acids. The CDR3 coding sequence is TGTGCCAGCAGGAACCCCGGGACAGAGTATCAGCCCCAGCATTTT. This translates into CASRNPGTEYQPQHF.

The J gene is TRBJ2-3, the V gene TRBV19, with 10 bases matching TRBD1. J lost 4 bases, V lost 6 bases, and 4 bases had no gene match. This CDR3 region has 14 residues. Per germline, CDR1 LNHDA and CDR2 SQIVND (reference sequence). CDR3 residues: CASRDRGKADTQYF. CDR3 nucleotides: TGTGCCAGTAGGGACAGGGGGAAAGCAGATACGCAGTATTTT. Drawing the rest from reference TRBV19 and TRBJ2-3, the complete variable domain is DGGITQSPKYLFRKEGQNVTLSCEQNLNHDAMYWYRQDPGQGLRLIYYSQIVNDFQKGDIAEGYSVSREKKESFPLTVTSAQKNPTAFYLCASRDRGKADTQYFGPGTRLTVL.